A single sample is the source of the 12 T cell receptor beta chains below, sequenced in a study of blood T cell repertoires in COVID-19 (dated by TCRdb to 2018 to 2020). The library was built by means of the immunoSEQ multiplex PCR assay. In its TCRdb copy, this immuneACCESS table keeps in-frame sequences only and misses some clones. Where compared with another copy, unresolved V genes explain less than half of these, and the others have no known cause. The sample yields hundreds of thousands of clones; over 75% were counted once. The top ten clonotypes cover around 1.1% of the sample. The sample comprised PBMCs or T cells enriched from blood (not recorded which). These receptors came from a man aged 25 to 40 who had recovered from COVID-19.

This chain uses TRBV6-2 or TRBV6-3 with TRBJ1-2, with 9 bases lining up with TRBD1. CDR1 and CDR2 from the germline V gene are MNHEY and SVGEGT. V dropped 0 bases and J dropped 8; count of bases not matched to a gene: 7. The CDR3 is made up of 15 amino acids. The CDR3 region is CASSYSSTGGEGYTF. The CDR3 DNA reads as TGTGCCAGCAGTTACTCCTCAACAGGGGGCGAGGGCTACACCTTC.

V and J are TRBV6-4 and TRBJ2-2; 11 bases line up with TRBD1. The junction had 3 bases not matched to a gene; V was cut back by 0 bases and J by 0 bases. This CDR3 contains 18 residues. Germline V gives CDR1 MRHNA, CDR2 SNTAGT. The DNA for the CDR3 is TGTGCCAGCAGTGACTCGGGACAGGGGGTCCCGAACACCGGGGAGCTGTTTTTT. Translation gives CASSDSGQGVPNTGELFF.

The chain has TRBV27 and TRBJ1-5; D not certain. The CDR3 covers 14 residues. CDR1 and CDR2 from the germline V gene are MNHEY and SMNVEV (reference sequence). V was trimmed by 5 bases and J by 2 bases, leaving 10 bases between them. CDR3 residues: CASSRSPGNQPQHF. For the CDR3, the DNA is TGTGCCAGCAGTCGATCCCCGGGCAATCAGCCCCAGCATTTT.

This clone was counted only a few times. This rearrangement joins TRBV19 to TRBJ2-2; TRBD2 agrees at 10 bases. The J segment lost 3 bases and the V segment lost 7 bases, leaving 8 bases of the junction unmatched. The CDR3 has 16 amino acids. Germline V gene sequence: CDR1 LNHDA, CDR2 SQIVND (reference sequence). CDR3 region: CASTPSGRGHTGELFF. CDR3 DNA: TGTGCCAGTACCCCAAGCGGGAGGGGACACACCGGGGAGCTGTTTTTT.

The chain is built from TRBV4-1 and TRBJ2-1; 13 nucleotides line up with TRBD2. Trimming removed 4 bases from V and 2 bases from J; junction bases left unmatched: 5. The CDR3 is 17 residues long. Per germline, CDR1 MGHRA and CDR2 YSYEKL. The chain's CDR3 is CASSLGTSGAPYNEQFF. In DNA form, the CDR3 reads TGCGCCAGCAGCCTGGGGACTAGCGGGGCTCCCTACAATGAGCAGTTCTTC.

The CDR3: CASLGNSKETQYF. CDR3 DNA sequence: TGTGCCAGCCTGGGTAACAGTAAAGAGACCCAGTACTTC. The gene calls are TRBV3-1 (or the pseudogene TRBV3-2) and TRBJ2-5, with D unclear. There are 13 residues in the CDR3. CDR1 LGHDT and CDR2 YNNKEL come from the germline V gene (reference sequence). Trimming shortened V by 8 bases and J by 3 bases, and 13 bases separated the two germline ends.

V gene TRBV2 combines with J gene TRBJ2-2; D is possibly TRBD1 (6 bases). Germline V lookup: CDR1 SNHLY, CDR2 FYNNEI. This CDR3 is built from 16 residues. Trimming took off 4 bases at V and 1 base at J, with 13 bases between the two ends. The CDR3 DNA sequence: TGTGCCAGCAGTGTTTGGGACAAACTGAACACCGGGGAGCTGTTTTTT. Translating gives CASSVWDKLNTGELFF.

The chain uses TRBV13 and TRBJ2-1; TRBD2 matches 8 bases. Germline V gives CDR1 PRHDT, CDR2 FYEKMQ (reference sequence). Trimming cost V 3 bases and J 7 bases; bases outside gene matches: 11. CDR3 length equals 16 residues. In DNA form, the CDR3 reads TGTGCCAGCAGCTTCGACCTAGCGGGCCTGAGGAATGAGCAGTTCTTC. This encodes CASSFDLAGLRNEQFF.

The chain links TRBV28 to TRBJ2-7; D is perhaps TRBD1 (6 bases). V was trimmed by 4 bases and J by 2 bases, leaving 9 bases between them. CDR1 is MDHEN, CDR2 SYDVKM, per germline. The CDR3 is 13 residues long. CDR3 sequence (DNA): TGTGCCAGCAGTTCCGGGACACCCTACGAGCAGTACTTC. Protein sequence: CASSSGTPYEQYF.

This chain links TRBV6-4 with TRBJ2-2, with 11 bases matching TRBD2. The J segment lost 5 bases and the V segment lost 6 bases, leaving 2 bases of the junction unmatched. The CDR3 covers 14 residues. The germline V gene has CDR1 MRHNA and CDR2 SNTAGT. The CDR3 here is CASRRLAGTGELFF. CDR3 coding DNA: TGTGCCAGCAGGAGACTAGCGGGAACCGGGGAGCTGTTTTTT.

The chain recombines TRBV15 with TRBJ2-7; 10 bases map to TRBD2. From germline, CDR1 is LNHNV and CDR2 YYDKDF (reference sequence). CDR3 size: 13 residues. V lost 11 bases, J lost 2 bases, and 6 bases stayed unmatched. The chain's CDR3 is CAPGTSEAYEQYF. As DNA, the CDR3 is TGTGCCCCCGGGACTAGCGAGGCCTACGAGCAGTACTTC.

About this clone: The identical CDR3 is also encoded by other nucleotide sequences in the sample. This chain's CDR3 is CASSLGPGYEQYF. The CDR3, as DNA: TGTGCCAGCAGCTTAGGTCCAGGCTACGAGCAGTACTTC. The chain recombines TRBV11-2 with TRBJ2-7, with D hard to call. This CDR3 region has 13 residues. Trimming took 1 base from V and 3 from J, leaving 7 bases between them. The germline gives CDR1 SGHAT, CDR2 FQNNGV.